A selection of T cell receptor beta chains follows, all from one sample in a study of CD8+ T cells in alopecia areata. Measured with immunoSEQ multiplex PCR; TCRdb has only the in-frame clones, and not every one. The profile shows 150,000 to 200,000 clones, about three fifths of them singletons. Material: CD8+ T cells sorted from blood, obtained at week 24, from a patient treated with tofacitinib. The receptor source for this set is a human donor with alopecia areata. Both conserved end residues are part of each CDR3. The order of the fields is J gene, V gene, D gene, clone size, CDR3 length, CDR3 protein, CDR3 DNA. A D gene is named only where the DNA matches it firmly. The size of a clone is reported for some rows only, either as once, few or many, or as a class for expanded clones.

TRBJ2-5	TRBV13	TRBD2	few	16	CASSTLTGRFQETQYF	TGTGCCAGCAGCACCCTAACCGGGAGGTTCCAAGAGACCCAGTACTTC
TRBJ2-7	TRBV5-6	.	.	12	CASSLGSLEQYF	TGTGCCAGCAGCTTAGGGTCCCTCGAGCAGTACTTC
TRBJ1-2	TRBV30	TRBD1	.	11	CAWGQDYGYTF	TGTGCCTGGGGACAGGACTATGGCTACACCTTC
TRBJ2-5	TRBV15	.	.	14	CATSRDSRVETQYF	TGTGCCACCAGCAGAGATAGCAGGGTCGAGACCCAGTACTTC
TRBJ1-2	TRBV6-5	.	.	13	CASSYSGVYGYTF	TGTGCCAGCAGTTACTCGGGGGTCTATGGCTACACCTTC
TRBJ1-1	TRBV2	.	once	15	CASESSRSRFPEAFF	TGTGCCAGCGAATCATCCCGTTCGAGGTTTCCTGAAGCTTTCTTT
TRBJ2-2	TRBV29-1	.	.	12	CSVPGKRGELFF	TGCAGCGTCCCGGGGAAAAGGGGGGAGCTGTTTTTT
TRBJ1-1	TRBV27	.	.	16	CASSLDPPQLNTEAFF	TGTGCCAGCAGTTTAGACCCCCCGCAGCTGAACACTGAAGCTTTCTTT
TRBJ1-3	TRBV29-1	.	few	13	CSAETGSGNTIYF	TGCAGCGCCGAAACAGGTTCTGGAAACACCATATATTTT
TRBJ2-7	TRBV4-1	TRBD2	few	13	CASSLGLSYEQYF	TGCGCCAGCAGCCTGGGACTATCCTACGAGCAGTACTTC
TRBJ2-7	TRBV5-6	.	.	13	CASSQGTHYEQYF	TGTGCCAGCAGCCAAGGGACACACTACGAGCAGTACTTC
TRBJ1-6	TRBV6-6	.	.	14	CASKEGRLYSPLHF	TGTGCCAGCAAGGAGGGCAGGCTTTATTCACCCCTCCACTTT
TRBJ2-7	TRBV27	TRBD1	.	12	CASSLVGQEQYF	TGTGCCAGCAGTTTAGTGGGACAGGAGCAGTACTTC
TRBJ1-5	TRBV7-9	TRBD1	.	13	CASSPGQYQPQHF	TGTGCCAGCAGTCCGGGACAGTATCAGCCCCAGCATTTT
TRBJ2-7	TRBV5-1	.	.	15	CASSFNRFYSYEQYF	TGCGCCAGCAGCTTTAACAGGTTCTACTCCTACGAGCAGTACTTC
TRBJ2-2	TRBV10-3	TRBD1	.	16	CAIRAQGAQNTGELFF	TGTGCCATCAGAGCACAGGGGGCTCAGAACACCGGGGAGCTGTTTTTT
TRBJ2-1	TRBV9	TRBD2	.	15	CASSFTSGNYNEQFF	TGTGCCAGCAGCTTTACTAGCGGGAACTACAATGAGCAGTTCTTC
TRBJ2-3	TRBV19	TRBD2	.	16	CASSRGLAGAGDTQYF	TGTGCCAGTAGTAGGGGACTAGCGGGGGCGGGGGATACGCAGTATTTT
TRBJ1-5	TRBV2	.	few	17	CASSEERDLGRGQPQHF	TGTGCCAGCAGTGAAGAAAGAGACCTCGGACGGGGTCAGCCCCAGCATTTT
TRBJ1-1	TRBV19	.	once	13	CASIRTANTEAFF	TGTGCCAGTATTAGGACAGCGAACACTGAAGCTTTCTTT
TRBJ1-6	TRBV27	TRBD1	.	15	CASSPWTGSHSPLHF	TGTGCCAGCAGTCCCTGGACAGGGTCCCATTCACCCCTCCACTTT
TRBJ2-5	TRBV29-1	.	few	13	CSVTKEGRETQYF	TGCAGCGTGACTAAGGAAGGAAGAGAGACCCAGTACTTC
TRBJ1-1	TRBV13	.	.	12	CASSEGVGEAFF	TGTGCCAGCAGCGAAGGGGTGGGTGAAGCTTTCTTT
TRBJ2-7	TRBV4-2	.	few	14	CASSQGTTGYEQYF	TGTGCCAGCAGCCAAGGCACCACGGGGTACGAGCAGTACTTC
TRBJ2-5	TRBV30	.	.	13	CAWSLGYQETQYF	TGTGCCTGGAGTTTAGGCTACCAAGAGACCCAGTACTTC
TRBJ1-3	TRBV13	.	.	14	CASSRGRSGNTIYF	TGTGCCAGCAGCCGAGGACGCTCTGGAAACACCATATATTTT
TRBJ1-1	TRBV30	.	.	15	CAWSVPNTLNTEAFF	TGTGCCTGGAGTGTACCGAACACGTTGAACACTGAAGCTTTCTTT
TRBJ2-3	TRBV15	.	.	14	CATSPQGVADTQYF	TGTGCCACCAGCCCACAGGGTGTCGCAGATACGCAGTATTTT
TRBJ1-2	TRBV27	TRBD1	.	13	CASSRGGLVGYTF	TGTGCCAGCAGCCGAGGGGGCCTTGTAGGCTACACCTTC
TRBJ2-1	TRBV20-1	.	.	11	CSASLYGEQFF	TGCAGTGCTAGTCTATATGGTGAGCAGTTCTTC
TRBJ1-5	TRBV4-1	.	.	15	CASSQRQAVNQPQHF	TGCGCCAGCAGCCAGAGACAGGCAGTCAATCAGCCCCAGCATTTT
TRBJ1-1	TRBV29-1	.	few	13	CSVHTREGTEAFF	TGCAGCGTCCACACAAGGGAGGGGACTGAAGCTTTCTTT
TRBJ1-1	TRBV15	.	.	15	CATSRDRGKNTEAFF	TGTGCCACCAGCAGAGATCGAGGCAAGAACACTGAAGCTTTCTTT
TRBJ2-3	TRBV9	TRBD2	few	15	CASSAGGVGTDTQYF	TGTGCCAGCAGCGCGGGAGGGGTGGGCACAGATACGCAGTATTTT
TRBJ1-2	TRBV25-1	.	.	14	CASSESLLIDGYTF	TGTGCCAGCAGTGAGTCCCTTTTAATCGATGGCTACACCTTC
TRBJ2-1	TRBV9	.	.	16	CASSGDSVEGYNEQFF	TGTGCCAGCAGCGGCGATTCAGTTGAGGGATACAATGAGCAGTTCTTC
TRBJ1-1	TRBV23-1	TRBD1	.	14	CASSHRNRGTEAFF	TGCGCCAGCAGTCATAGGAACAGGGGCACTGAAGCTTTCTTT
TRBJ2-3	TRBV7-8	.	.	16	CASSLGQGIRTDTQYF	TGTGCCAGCAGCTTAGGGCAGGGGATTAGAACAGATACGCAGTATTTT
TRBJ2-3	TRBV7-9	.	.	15	CASSFRGQSTDTQYF	TGTGCCAGCAGCTTTCGAGGGCAGAGCACAGATACGCAGTATTTT
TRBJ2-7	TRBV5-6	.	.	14	CASSLAGVDYEQYF	TGTGCCAGCAGCTTGGCGGGGGTTGACTACGAGCAGTACTTC
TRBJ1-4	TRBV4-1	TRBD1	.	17	CASSPKETGTGNEKLFF	TGCGCCAGCAGCCCGAAAGAGACCGGGACAGGGAATGAAAAACTGTTTTTT
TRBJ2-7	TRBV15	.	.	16	CATSRGVEGHSYEQYF	TGTGCCACCAGCAGGGGGGTTGAGGGGCACTCCTACGAGCAGTACTTC
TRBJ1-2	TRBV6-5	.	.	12	CASSTQGYGYTF	TGTGCCAGCAGTACCCAGGGCTATGGCTACACCTTC
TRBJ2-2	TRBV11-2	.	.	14	CASSLVRWSGELFF	TGTGCCAGCAGCTTAGTCCGTTGGTCCGGGGAGCTGTTTTTT
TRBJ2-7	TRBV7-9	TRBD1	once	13	CASKPGQMGEQYF	TGTGCCAGTAAACCGGGACAGATGGGGGAGCAGTACTTC
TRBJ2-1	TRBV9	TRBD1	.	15	CASSPWDRGYNEQFF	TGTGCCAGCAGCCCTTGGGACAGGGGTTACAATGAGCAGTTCTTC
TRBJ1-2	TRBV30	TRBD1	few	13	CAWTFEGAGGYTF	TGTGCCTGGACTTTTGAGGGGGCGGGTGGCTACACCTTC
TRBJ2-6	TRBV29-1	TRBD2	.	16	CSVVLAGGSGANVLTF	TGCAGCGTTGTACTAGCGGGGGGCTCTGGGGCCAACGTCCTGACTTTC
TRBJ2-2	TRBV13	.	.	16	CASSLGLQVYTGELFF	TGTGCCAGCAGCTTGGGACTGCAAGTTTACACCGGGGAGCTGTTTTTT
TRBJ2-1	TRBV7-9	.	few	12	CASSIRGPQQFF	TGTGCCAGCAGCATTCGGGGGCCCCAGCAGTTCTTC
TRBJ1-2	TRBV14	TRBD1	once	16	CASSQTGDRAEHGYTF	TGTGCCAGCAGCCAAACGGGGGACAGGGCCGAGCATGGCTACACCTTC
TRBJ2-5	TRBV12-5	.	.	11	CASLGDSAQYF	TGTGCTAGCCTAGGGGATTCGGCCCAGTACTTC